This record covers a single T cell receptor (beta chain). The antigen is unknown. This CDR3 has 15 amino acids. V was pared by 7 bases and J by 2 bases, with 17 bases between. Germline V gene lookup returns CDR1 SNHLY and CDR2 FYNNEI. TCRdb independently ran MiXCR on the reads; one entry per CDR3 protein. The repertoire holds approximately 910,000 distinct CDR3 sequences, 31% seen once, with around an eighth in the top ten. This sample is part of a study of T cell repertoires in cytomegalovirus infection. Findings and caveats of the study: Carriers of CMV and the relevant HLA type were discriminated by public TCR beta frequency.

Source: cultured CD8+ T cells from PBMCs, taken from culture after CMV antigen stimulation. J is TRBJ1-1 and V is TRBV2; D possibly corresponds to TRBD1 (5 bases). The source of this sequence is a human donor in good health (CMV status not recorded). Some clones in this sample may be carry-over from other donors' samples. In nucleotides, the CDR3 is TGTGCCAGCAACCTGGGGGACCTACGTAACACTGAAGCTTTCTTT. Residues: CASNLGDLRNTEAFF.